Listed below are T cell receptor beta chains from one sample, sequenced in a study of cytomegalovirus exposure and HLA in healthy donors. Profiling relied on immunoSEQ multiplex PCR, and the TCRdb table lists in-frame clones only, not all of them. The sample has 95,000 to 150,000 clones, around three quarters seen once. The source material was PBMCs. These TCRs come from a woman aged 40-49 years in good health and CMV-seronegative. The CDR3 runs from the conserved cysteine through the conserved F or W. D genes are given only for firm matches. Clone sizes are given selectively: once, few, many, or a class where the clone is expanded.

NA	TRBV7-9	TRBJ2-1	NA	CASSPQGGVDEQFF	TGTGCCAGCAGCCCTCAGGGCGGGGTCGATGAGCAGTTCTTC
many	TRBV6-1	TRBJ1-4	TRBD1	CASSEAGGQGGEKLFF	TGTGCCAGCAGTGAAGCGGGGGGACAGGGAGGTGAAAAACTGTTTTTT
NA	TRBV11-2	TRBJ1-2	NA	CASSLGSGYTF	TGTGCCAGCAGCTTAGGTAGTGGCTACACCTTC
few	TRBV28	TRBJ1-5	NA	CASSSGIHRGSNQPQHF	TGTGCCAGCAGTTCGGGGATTCATAGGGGGAGCAATCAGCCCCAGCATTTT
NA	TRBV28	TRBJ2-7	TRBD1	CASSGQGTPYEQYF	TGTGCCAGCAGTGGACAGGGGACCCCCTACGAGCAGTACTTC
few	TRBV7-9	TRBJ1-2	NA	CASSLVGFSGYTF	TGTGCCAGCAGCTTAGTGGGCTTCAGTGGCTACACCTTC
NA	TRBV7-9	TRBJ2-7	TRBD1	CASSFIGPRGINEQYF	TGTGCCAGCAGCTTCATAGGGCCCAGGGGGATCAACGAGCAGTACTTC
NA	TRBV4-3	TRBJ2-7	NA	CASSQAISSIHEQYF	TGCGCCAGCAGCCAAGCGATTTCTAGTATCCACGAGCAGTACTTC
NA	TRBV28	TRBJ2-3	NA	CASSLKPDTQYF	TGTGCCAGCAGTTTAAAGCCAGATACGCAGTATTTT
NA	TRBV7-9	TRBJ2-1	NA	CASSPGVEQFF	TGTGCCAGCAGCCCGGGGGTTGAGCAGTTCTTC
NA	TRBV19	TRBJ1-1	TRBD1	CASSITQGMNTEAFF	TGTGCCAGTAGTATTACACAGGGGATGAACACTGAAGCTTTCTTT
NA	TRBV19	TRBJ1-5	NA	CASSMLGQGNQHF	TGTGCCAGTAGTATGTTGGGGCAGGGGAATCAGCATTTT
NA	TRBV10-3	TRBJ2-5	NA	CAISSPPGTTQETQYF	TGTGCCATCAGTAGTCCCCCCGGGACAACCCAAGAGACCCAGTACTTC
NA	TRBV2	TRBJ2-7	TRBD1	CASSPQGGEQYF	TGTGCCAGCAGTCCACAGGGGGGCGAGCAGTACTTC
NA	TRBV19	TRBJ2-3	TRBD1	CASSDHRDRGDTQYF	TGTGCCAGTAGTGACCACCGGGACAGGGGGGATACGCAGTATTTT